The 20 T cell receptor beta chains given below trace back to one sample, sequenced in a study of cytomegalovirus exposure and HLA in healthy donors. PCR was performed using 60 Vbeta and 13 Jbeta primers. The method was immunoSEQ multiplex PCR; TCRdb's version includes in-frame clones alone and lacks a portion of them. The table records 200,000 to 250,000 clones, 70% to 90% of them present only once. The sequencing input was PBMCs. All receptors derive from a man in his thirties or forties in good health and CMV-seronegative.

The gene calls are TRBV2 and TRBJ1-4; D ambiguous. V lost 2 bases to trimming and J lost 13 bases, with 8 bases between them. Germline values: CDR1 SNHLY, CDR2 FYNNEI. This CDR3 comprises 11 residues. In nucleotides, the CDR3 is TGTGCCAGCAGTGAACTCTCGGGACTGTTTTTT. Translation: CASSELSGLFF.

The chain links TRBV6-5 to TRBJ2-7, with 9 nucleotides matching TRBD1. Trimming removed 5 bases from V and 6 bases from J; junction bases left unmatched: 8. This CDR3 comprises 14 residues. Per germline, CDR1 MNHEY and CDR2 SVGAGI. CDR3 sequence reads: CASSRTGTGSEQYF. CDR3 coding DNA: TGTGCCAGCAGTCGGACCGGGACAGGGTCCGAGCAGTACTTC.

The chain uses TRBV2 and TRBJ2-7; D uncertain. CDR3 length equals 12 residues. Trimming left V 4 bases short and J 4 bases short, with 8 bases between. Germline values: CDR1 SNHLY, CDR2 FYNNEI. The chain's CDR3 is CASSGGEYEQYF. The DNA for the CDR3 is TGTGCCAGCAGTGGAGGAGAGTACGAGCAGTACTTC.

This chain uses TRBV2 with TRBJ1-2; a possible D gene is TRBD1 (5 bases). The CDR3 spans 14 residues. The V gene lost 6 bases and the J gene lost 8 bases, with 19 bases spanning the gap. Germline V gives CDR1 SNHLY, CDR2 FYNNEI. The CDR3 spells CASRTGGVREGYTF. The DNA for the CDR3 is TGTGCCAGCAGGACGGGAGGGGTTAGAGAGGGCTACACCTTC.

V is TRBV28 and J is TRBJ2-5; no clear D. Germline lookup yields CDR1 MDHEN and CDR2 SYDVKM. Trimming pared 5 bases from V and 1 base from J, leaving 14 bases between. The CDR3 length is 15 residues. This chain's CDR3 is CASSPGGGRQETQYF. As DNA, the CDR3 is TGTGCCAGCAGTCCCGGCGGCGGCCGCCAAGAGACCCAGTACTTC.

This clone was picked up a small number of times. The chain links TRBV5-6 to TRBJ1-1; D not certain. CDR1 is SGHDT, CDR2 YYEEEE, per germline. CDR3 length: 11 residues. V gave up 0 bases and J gave up 8 bases, with 5 bases separating them. The CDR3 DNA follows: TGTGCCAGCAGCTTGGGGCTCGAAGCTTTCTTT. Amino acid sequence: CASSLGLEAFF.

CDR3 nucleotides: TGTGCCATCAGTGAACGGACTAGCGGGGGGTCCAACTCCTACGAGCAGTACTTC. Its translation: CAISERTSGGSNSYEQYF. The V and J genes are TRBV10-3 and TRBJ2-7, with 14 bases matching TRBD2. V lost 3 bases to trimming and J lost 0 bases; unmatched junction nucleotides: 7. Germline values: CDR1 ENHRY, CDR2 SYGVKD. This CDR3 has 18 residues.

The rearrangement uses TRBV7-3 and TRBJ2-2, with TRBD1 matching 9 bases. The V and J ends lost 4 bases and 1 base, in that order; junction bases with no gene match: 1. The length of the CDR3 is 15 residues. Germline V CDR1 and CDR2: SGHTA, FQGTGA. The CDR3 spells CASSSGQGNTGELFF. CDR3 in DNA: TGTGCCAGCAGCTCGGGACAGGGGAACACCGGGGAGCTGTTTTTT.

This chain connects TRBV28 to TRBJ2-7; 7 nucleotides align to TRBD1. Germline V CDR1 and CDR2: MDHEN, SYDVKM. The trim removed 2 bases at V and 1 base at J, leaving 5 bases unmatched. The CDR3 contains 15 residues. DNA of the CDR3: TGTGCCAGCAGTTTACCCGGGACAGTATCCTACGAGCAGTACTTC. Translation: CASSLPGTVSYEQYF.

To note about this clone: The junction departs from germline at one end; a sequencing error may be responsible. The J gene is TRBJ2-3, the V gene TRBV9, with a weak D call TRBD2 (5 bases). The CDR3 is 14 amino acids. Germline V gives CDR1 SGDLS, CDR2 YYNGEE. CDR3 in DNA: TGTGCCAGCAGCGGCGGGTCTGACACAGATGCGCAGTATTTT. Its protein is CASSGGSDTDAQYF.

The chain recombines TRBV2 with TRBJ1-1; D may be TRBD1 (6 bases). Trimming stripped 8 bases from V and 4 bases from J, with 14 bases between. The CDR3 spans 13 residues. Germline values: CDR1 SNHLY, CDR2 FYNNEI. CDR3 loop: CASSQDRFTEAFF. The CDR3 nucleotides are TGTGCCAGCTCCCAGGACAGATTCACTGAAGCTTTCTTT.

The chain carries TRBV5-1 and TRBJ1-2; D unclear. The CDR3 covers 16 residues. Germline V lookup: CDR1 SGHRS, CDR2 YFSETQ. Trimming stripped 5 bases from V and 0 bases from J, with 17 bases between. The CDR3 nucleotides are TGCGCCAGCAGTCCCAGCGGCCTGGAAGCTAACTATGGCTACACCTTC. Residues: CASSPSGLEANYGYTF.

The rearrangement links TRBV5-6 to TRBJ2-3; tentatively, D is TRBD2 (6 bases). Germline V gene sequence: CDR1 SGHDT, CDR2 YYEEEE. This CDR3 is 15 amino acids long. The V gene lost 3 bases and the J gene lost 0 bases, with 11 bases spanning the gap. DNA of the CDR3: TGTGCCAGCAGCTGGGGACTGGCTAGCACAGATACGCAGTATTTT. The encoded protein is CASSWGLASTDTQYF.

The V gene is TRBV5-6, the J gene TRBJ2-3, with D unresolved. With 4 bases removed from V and 2 bases from J, the gap between germline ends came to 14 bases. Germline V gene lookup returns CDR1 SGHDT and CDR2 YYEEEE. The CDR3 has 15 amino acids. CDR3 DNA: TGTGCCAGCAGCACAAACAGTAGGTACACAGATACGCAGTATTTT. Encoded protein: CASSTNSRYTDTQYF.

The chain couples TRBV19 to TRBJ1-1; D is unclear. Between the trimmed V and J ends, which lost 6 bases and 7 bases, there was a span of 21 bases. This CDR3 is 15 amino acids long. Per germline, CDR1 LNHDA and CDR2 SQIVND (reference sequence). In DNA form, the CDR3 reads TGTGCCAGTAGCCCAAGATTTGCCGGTGTGCGTGAAGCTTTCTTT. As protein: CASSPRFAGVREAFF.

The gene calls are TRBV28 and TRBJ2-7; the D gene is possibly TRBD2 (7 bases). The CDR3 runs 12 residues. The germline V gene encodes CDR1 MDHEN and CDR2 SYDVKM. V was clipped by 9 bases and J by 5 bases, with 14 bases between them. Here the CDR3 DNA reads TGTGCCAGTGCAAGGGGGGGTCACGAGCAGTACTTC. This codes for CASARGGHEQYF.

The rearrangement joins TRBV11-3 to TRBJ1-3; 7 bases map to TRBD1. The CDR3 runs 14 residues. Trimming took 8 bases from V and 0 from J; bases not matched to a gene: 4. Looked up from germline, CDR1 is SGHNT and CDR2 is YENEEA. This chain's CDR3 is CASLTGASGNTIYF. The DNA of the CDR3 is TGTGCCAGCCTTACAGGGGCCTCTGGAAACACCATATATTTT. Full variable domain (remainder filled in from reference TRBV11-3 and TRBJ1-3): EAGVVQSPRYKIIEKKQPVAFWCNPISGHNTLYWYLQNLGQGPELLIRYENEEAVDDSQLPKDRFSAERLKGVDSTLKIQPAELGDSAVYLCASLTGASGNTIYFGEGSWLTVV.

The chain carries TRBV6-4 and TRBJ2-5, with 12 nucleotides matching TRBD2. V dropped 3 bases and J dropped 0; count of bases not matched to a gene: 8. CDR1 and CDR2 from the germline V gene are MRHNA and SNTAGT. The CDR3 has 18 residues. CDR3 amino acids: CASSDSGLAGGNQETQYF. The CDR3 nucleotides read TGTGCCAGCAGTGATAGTGGGCTAGCGGGGGGGAACCAAGAGACCCAGTACTTC.

DNA for the CDR3: TGTGCCAGCAGCGTAGGGAGGGGACAGACGGATCTGGGCTATGGCTACACCTTC. Protein product: CASSVGRGQTDLGYGYTF. The V gene is TRBV9, the J gene TRBJ1-2; 7 bases map to TRBD1. The V and J ends lost 0 bases and 4 bases, in that order; junction bases with no gene match: 15. CDR1 is SGDLS and CDR2 is YYNGEE in the germline V gene. CDR3 length: 18 residues.

The CDR3 coding sequence is TGCGCCAGCAGTGAGTCGGGACTCCTAAGCTCCTACAATGAGCAGTTCTTC. Its protein product is CASSESGLLSSYNEQFF. V gene TRBV10-2 combines with J gene TRBJ2-1; a weak D match, TRBD2 (6 bases). There are 17 residues in the CDR3. V was cut by 0 bases and J by 0 bases, with 12 bases left in between. Germline CDR1 WSHSY, CDR2 SAAADI.